This T cell receptor beta chain was profiled in a study of T cell responses to AZD1222 COVID-19 vaccine. This CDR3 has 16 residues. Trimming pared 1 base from V and 0 bases from J, leaving 10 bases between. From germline, CDR1 is LNHDA and CDR2 SQIVND (reference sequence). This table comes from immunoSEQ multiplex PCR, and its TCRdb copy is limited to in-frame clones, with some not included. The sample holds 70,000 to 95,000 clones; roughly 86% are singletons and the top ten take around 5.4%. This receptor was identified in an adult who received the AZD1222 COVID-19 vaccine. This specimen consisted of peripheral blood, obtained 28 days after the second AZD1222 dose. V and J are TRBV19 and TRBJ2-4; a possible D gene is TRBD2 (5 bases). The CDR3 DNA is TGTGCCAGTAGTATAGGAGGGAAACTAGCCAAAAACATTCAGTACTTC. This gives the protein CASSIGGKLAKNIQYF.